These 29 T cell receptor beta chains were sequenced from one sample in a study of technical replicates of blood from four donors. The table came from immunoSEQ multiplex PCR; TCRdb's copy has only in-frame clones and leaves some out. The sample contains some 60,000 clones, 87% of which appear only once. Sample: PBMCs. These receptor sequences come from a human donor in good health. Some clones in this sample may be carry-over from other donors' samples.

The chain has TRBV2 and TRBJ2-3, with 7 bases that match TRBD2. This CDR3 comprises 12 residues. Trimming removed 0 bases from V and 13 bases from J; junction bases left unmatched: 4. Germline CDR1 and CDR2: SNHLY and FYNNEI. The CDR3 DNA is TGTGCCAGCAGTGAAGCGGGGGGGGTAAAGTATTTT. Protein: CASSEAGGVKYF.

The chain links TRBV5-5 to TRBJ1-4; 9 bases map to TRBD1. The CDR3 is made up of 15 amino acids. The V and J ends lost 2 bases and 8 bases, in that order; junction bases with no gene match: 7. Germline loops: CDR1 SGHKS, CDR2 YYEKEE (reference sequence). CDR3 residues: CASSFEGQGWEKLFF. CDR3 nucleotide sequence: TGTGCCAGCAGCTTTGAGGGACAGGGTTGGGAAAAACTGTTTTTT. The full variable domain, its missing parts supplied by reference TRBV5-5 and TRBJ1-4, is DAGVTQSPTHLIKTRGQQVTLRCSPISGHKSVSWYQQVLGQGPQFIFQYYEKEERGRGNFPDRFSARQFPNYSSELNVNALLLGDSALYLCASSFEGQGWEKLFFGSGTQLSVL.

In this sample, this clone turned up once. This chain uses TRBV5-6 with TRBJ2-5; 9 bases map to TRBD1. The V and J ends lost 4 bases and 5 bases, in that order; junction bases with no gene match: 9. The CDR3 consists of 15 residues. Germline-derived CDR1 and CDR2 are SGHDT and YYEEEE. CDR3 sequence reads: CASSRTGVGSETQYF. CDR3 bases: TGTGCCAGCAGCAGGACAGGGGTGGGGTCGGAGACCCAGTACTTC.

The chain is built from TRBV20-1 and TRBJ1-4, with D hard to call. The ends were cut back, 0 bases at V and 8 bases at J, with 4 bases in the middle. The length of the CDR3 is 11 residues. Per the germline V gene, CDR1 is DFQATT and CDR2 is SNEGSKA (reference sequence). In DNA form, the CDR3 reads TGCAGTGCTAGAGAGGAGGAAAAACTGTTTTTT. It translates to CSAREEEKLFF.

This clone came up once. The chain couples TRBV7-2 to TRBJ2-3, with TRBD2 matching over 11 bases. Germline V gene data show CDR1 as SGHTA and CDR2 as FQGNSA. With V trimmed by 0 bases and J by 11 bases, 10 bases remained unmatched. The CDR3 sequence is 16 residues long. The CDR3 reads CASSLATLAGGGGQYF. CDR3 nucleotides: TGTGCCAGCAGCTTAGCGACCCTAGCGGGGGGTGGCGGGCAGTATTTT.

This clone was counted between two and nine times. The chain is built from TRBV6-1 and TRBJ2-2, with D maybe TRBD2 (7 bases). In germline, CDR1 is MNHNS, CDR2 SASEGT. V gave up 8 bases and J gave up 4 bases, with 17 bases separating them. The CDR3 sequence is 15 residues long. The CDR3 coding sequence is TGTGCCAGCGAGGAGGGGGGGCGGGTCACCGGGGAGCTGTTTTTT. Residues: CASEEGGRVTGELFF.

The genes are TRBV4-2 and TRBJ2-7; D might be TRBD2 (6 bases). Germline V lookup: CDR1 LGHNA, CDR2 YNFKEQ. CDR3 length: 14 amino acids. The V gene lost 0 bases and the J gene lost 4 bases, with 10 bases spanning the gap. The CDR3 region has the DNA TGTGCCAGCAGCCAAGATTCGCGGGGATACGAGCAGTACTTC. Protein product: CASSQDSRGYEQYF.

This rearrangement joins TRBV5-6 to TRBJ2-1; 8 positions match TRBD1. This CDR3 is 15 amino acids long. CDR1 and CDR2 from the germline V gene are SGHDT and YYEEEE. V lost 4 bases to trimming and J lost 7 bases; unmatched junction nucleotides: 10. The CDR3 spells CASSLGQGAYNEQFF. CDR3 DNA sequence: TGTGCCAGCAGCCTAGGTCAGGGGGCTTATAATGAGCAGTTCTTC.

The V gene is TRBV7-2, the J gene TRBJ2-3; possible D gene TRBD2, 5 bases. V shed 2 bases and J shed 0 bases, with 12 bases lying between them. Germline V gene data show CDR1 as SGHTA and CDR2 as FQGNSA. The CDR3 is 16 residues long. CDR3 bases: TGTGCCAGCAGCTTAAGACCCCCGGGGAGCACAGATACGCAGTATTTT. Amino acid sequence: CASSLRPPGSTDTQYF. Full variable domain (rest looked up from reference TRBV7-2 and TRBJ2-3): GAGVSQSPSNKVTEKGKDVELRCDPISGHTALYWYRQSLGQGLEFLIYFQGNSAPDKSGLPSDRFSAERTGGSVSTLTIQRTQQEDSAVYLCASSLRPPGSTDTQYFGPGTRLTVL.

V usage is TRBV7-8 and J usage is TRBJ1-6; D is possibly TRBD1 (5 bases). Germline V gene sequence: CDR1 SGHVS, CDR2 FQNEAQ. This CDR3 has 15 amino acids. The V and J ends lost 7 bases and 7 bases respectively, with 17 bases between them. CDR3 protein: CASTEALGRNSPLHF. CDR3 coding DNA: TGTGCCAGCACCGAAGCCCTGGGGCGCAATTCACCCCTCCACTTT.

The chain couples TRBV9 to TRBJ2-3; 9 nucleotides align to TRBD2. Looked up from germline, CDR1 is SGDLS and CDR2 is YYNGEE. The CDR3 runs 16 residues. After removal of 4 bases from V and 2 bases from J, the junction contained 8 bases not matched to a gene. CDR3 in DNA: TGTGCCAGCAGCCCGAGTCCTAGCGGGATCACAGATACGCAGTATTTT. As protein: CASSPSPSGITDTQYF.

The chain recombines TRBV4-1 with TRBJ2-5; D remains ambiguous. Between the trimmed V and J ends, which lost 3 bases and 2 bases, there was a span of 13 bases. Germline values: CDR1 MGHRA, CDR2 YSYEKL. The CDR3 has 15 amino acids. The CDR3 is CASSQGVVPQETQYF. CDR3 nucleotide sequence: TGCGCCAGCAGCCAGGGCGTCGTACCACAAGAGACCCAGTACTTC.

This chain joins TRBV10-3 and TRBJ1-2; the D gene is possibly TRBD1 (6 bases). CDR1 and CDR2 from the germline V gene are ENHRY and SYGVKD. The CDR3 has 16 residues. V dropped 6 bases and J dropped 0 bases, with 17 bases sitting between them. This CDR3 reads CAIRVTGRRTNYGYTF. CDR3 sequence (DNA): TGTGCCATCAGGGTTACAGGGAGAAGGACTAACTATGGCTACACCTTC.

The chain employs TRBV4-1 and TRBJ1-5; 8 bases are a match to TRBD1. V shed 2 bases, J shed 7 bases, and the junction held 10 bases outside the gene matches. This CDR3 has 16 residues. Per the germline V gene, CDR1 is MGHRA and CDR2 is YSYEKL. CDR3 coding DNA: TGCGCCAGCAGCCAAAGTGTTCAGGGGGCAGGCCAGCCCCAGCATTTT. This sequence encodes CASSQSVQGAGQPQHF.

The V gene is TRBV28, the J gene TRBJ1-3; 9 bases line up with TRBD1. Germline V CDR1 and CDR2: MDHEN, SYDVKM. This CDR3 has 20 residues. J lost 2 bases, V lost 6 bases, and 20 bases had no gene match. The CDR3, as DNA: TGTGCCAGCAGGCATCCACCGGGACAGGGTAGGGGAAGCGCTGGAAACACCATATATTTT. As protein: CASRHPPGQGRGSAGNTIYF.

This clone was seen more than once but under ten times. The chain combines TRBV7-3 with TRBJ1-4, with a weak D call TRBD1 (5 bases). The CDR3 sequence is 13 residues long. Germline CDR1 SGHTA, CDR2 FQGTGA. V lost 4 bases to trimming and J lost 8 bases, with 11 bases between them. CDR3 region: CASSSRVGEKLFF. The CDR3, as DNA: TGTGCCAGCAGCTCCAGGGTGGGCGAAAAACTGTTTTTT.

The chain employs TRBV6-6 and TRBJ2-3; D gene unclear. There are 12 residues in the CDR3. The germline V gene encodes CDR1 MNHNY and CDR2 SVGAGI (reference sequence). The V end was cut by 0 bases, the J end by 5 bases, with 3 bases between. The chain's CDR3 is CASSYSRDTQYF. DNA of the CDR3: TGTGCCAGCAGTTACTCCCGAGATACGCAGTATTTT.

The rearrangement uses TRBV18 and TRBJ2-7; TRBD2 is a possible D gene (6 bases). The germline CDR1 and CDR2 sequences are KGHSH and LQKENI. The CDR3 sequence is 14 residues long. Trimming cost V 1 base and J 2 bases, with 9 bases left between them. The CDR3 coding sequence is TGTGCCAGCTCACCACGGGGGGAGACCTACGAGCAGTACTTC. As protein: CASSPRGETYEQYF. Together with reference TRBV18 and TRBJ2-7, the CDR3 gives the full variable domain: NAGVMQNPRHLVRRRGQEARLRCSPMKGHSHVYWYRQLPEEGLKFMVYLQKENIIDESGMPKERFSAEFPKEGPSILRIQQVVRGDSAAYFCASSPRGETYEQYFGPGTRLTVT.

This rearrangement joins TRBV7-9 to TRBJ1-3, with TRBD1 identical over 9 bases. CDR3 length equals 15 residues. Germline CDR1 and CDR2: SEHNR and FQNEAQ (reference sequence). With 5 bases clipped from V and 8 bases from J, the junction kept 10 bases outside the gene matches. The CDR3: CASSPGTGLSDTIYF. CDR3 in DNA: TGTGCCAGCAGCCCCGGGACAGGGTTAAGTGACACCATATATTTT.

The CDR3 spells CASRREGSYEQYF. In DNA form, the CDR3 reads TGTGCCAGCCGGCGGGAGGGGTCCTACGAGCAGTACTTC. J is TRBJ2-7 and V is TRBV6-6; 9 nucleotides agree with TRBD2. The J segment lost 1 base and the V segment lost 8 bases, leaving 3 bases of the junction unmatched. Germline CDR1 MNHNY, CDR2 SVGAGI (reference sequence). This CDR3 contains 13 residues.

The chain carries TRBV6-1 and TRBJ2-2, with 7 bases identical to TRBD1. The CDR3 consists of 14 residues. Germline CDR1 is MNHNS and CDR2 is SASEGT. V gave up 6 bases and J gave up 5 bases; unmatched junction bases: 6. CDR3 amino acids: CASRWDRETGELFF. In nucleotides, the CDR3 is TGTGCCAGCAGGTGGGACAGAGAAACCGGGGAGCTGTTTTTT.

The sample holds one count of this clone. The V and J genes are TRBV14 and TRBJ1-1; D is possibly TRBD1 (5 bases). With 2 bases removed from V and 6 bases from J, the gap between germline ends came to 22 bases. The CDR3 contains 17 residues. Per germline, CDR1 SGHDN and CDR2 FVKESK. The CDR3 sequence is CASSQLTYGLKGPEAFF. The CDR3 DNA reads as TGTGCCAGCAGCCAACTAACCTATGGGCTAAAGGGGCCTGAAGCTTTCTTT.

This chain connects TRBV12-5 to TRBJ1-3; D uncertain. CDR1 LGHNT and CDR2 FRNRAP come from the germline V gene. The CDR3 has 15 amino acids. With 2 bases removed from V and 6 bases from J, the gap between germline ends came to 14 bases. CDR3 loop: CASGLTRVQINTIYF. CDR3 in DNA: TGTGCTAGTGGTTTGACCCGGGTCCAGATAAACACCATATATTTT.

This chain links TRBV11-2 with TRBJ1-1; TRBD1 agrees at 10 bases. The CDR3 spans 16 residues. J was trimmed by 4 bases and V by 4 bases; bases with no gene match: 9. Germline V gives CDR1 SGHAT, CDR2 FQNNGV. The chain's CDR3 is CASSSKDRGGITEAFF. Here the CDR3 DNA reads TGTGCCAGCAGCTCGAAGGACAGGGGGGGTATCACTGAAGCTTTCTTT.

The chain employs TRBV19 and TRBJ1-5, with 8 bases that match TRBD1. The J segment lost 0 bases and the V segment lost 5 bases, leaving 9 bases of the junction unmatched. Germline lookup yields CDR1 LNHDA and CDR2 SQIVND (reference sequence). This CDR3 has 17 residues. CDR3 sequence: CASSPRVTGDSNQPQHF. The DNA for the CDR3 is TGTGCCAGTAGTCCGCGAGTGACAGGGGATAGCAATCAGCCCCAGCATTTT. The full variable domain, in which reference TRBV19 and TRBJ1-5 provide the parts outside the CDR3, is DGGITQSPKYLFRKEGQNVTLSCEQNLNHDAMYWYRQDPGQGLRLIYYSQIVNDFQKGDIAEGYSVSREKKESFPLTVTSAQKNPTAFYLCASSPRVTGDSNQPQHFGDGTRLSIL.

This chain joins TRBV4-2 and TRBJ2-1; 10 bases align to TRBD2. This CDR3 has 15 amino acids. The V gene end was trimmed by 5 bases and the J gene end by 9 bases; junction bases not matched to a gene: 10. Germline V gene sequence: CDR1 LGHNA, CDR2 YNFKEQ. The CDR3 reads CASSSAGGPNSEQFF. The CDR3 DNA reads as TGTGCCAGCAGCTCAGCGGGAGGGCCAAATAGTGAGCAGTTCTTC.

The V call is TRBV7-9, the J call TRBJ2-1; 8 positions agree with TRBD2. The CDR3 runs to 17 residues. Germline-derived CDR1 and CDR2 are SEHNR and FQNEAQ (reference sequence). V shed 2 bases and J 6 bases; nucleotides not matched to a gene: 12. In DNA form, the CDR3 reads TGTGCCAGCAGCTTACCCCCCGCGGGGGGAATGGGCAATGAGCAGTTCTTC. It specifies CASSLPPAGGMGNEQFF. Based on the CDR3 plus reference TRBV7-9 and TRBJ2-1, the full variable domain is DTGVSQNPRHKITKRGQNVTFRCDPISEHNRLYWYRQTLGQGPEFLTYFQNEAQLEKSRLLSDRFSAERPKGSFSTLEIQRTEQGDSAMYLCASSLPPAGGMGNEQFFGPGTRLTVL.

The chain has TRBV28 and TRBJ1-1; 10 bases fit TRBD1. The CDR3 length is 15 residues. Germline lookup yields CDR1 MDHEN and CDR2 SYDVKM. The ends lost 10 bases at V and 5 bases at J; junction bases unmatched: 13. The CDR3 loop is CATDRGQGGTTEAFF. DNA of the CDR3: TGTGCCACAGACAGGGGGCAGGGGGGGACAACTGAAGCTTTCTTT.

This clone occurred a few times. Different DNA sequences within this sample yield the same CDR3. The CDR3 region has the DNA TGCGCCAGCAGCCCGGCGGGAGGGTACAATGAGCAGTTCTTC. This codes for CASSPAGGYNEQFF. The J gene is TRBJ2-1, the V gene TRBV5-1, with 9 nucleotides matching TRBD2. Germline CDR1 SGHRS, CDR2 YFSETQ. Trimming cost V 4 bases and J 4 bases; bases outside gene matches: 3. The length of the CDR3 is 14 residues.